This TCR beta chain stems from a study of CD8+ T cells in alopecia areata. As the sequencing template, cDNA was produced by extracting RNA and reverse transcribing it. Assay used: immunoSEQ multiplex PCR; TCRdb lists only in-frame clones, some missing. Here the sample spans over 85,000 clones, under 70% being singletons. Germline CDR1 and CDR2: LGHNA and YSLEER. The ends lost 1 base at V and 2 bases at J; junction bases unmatched: 7. CDR3 length: 16 residues. Documented treatment: oral pan-JAK inhibitor, 5-10 mg twice daily. The sorting of PBMCs gave CD4+ and CD8+ T cells. This clonotype was sampled from a human donor with alopecia areata. The chain employs TRBV4-3 and TRBJ1-1; 7 nucleotides match TRBD1. Sequences were derived from CD8+ T cells sorted from blood, sampled at week 4, from a patient treated with tofacitinib. CDR3 loop: CASSQVTGTFNTEAFF. The CDR3 bases are TGCGCCAGCAGCCAAGTGACAGGGACTTTTAACACTGAAGCTTTCTTT.